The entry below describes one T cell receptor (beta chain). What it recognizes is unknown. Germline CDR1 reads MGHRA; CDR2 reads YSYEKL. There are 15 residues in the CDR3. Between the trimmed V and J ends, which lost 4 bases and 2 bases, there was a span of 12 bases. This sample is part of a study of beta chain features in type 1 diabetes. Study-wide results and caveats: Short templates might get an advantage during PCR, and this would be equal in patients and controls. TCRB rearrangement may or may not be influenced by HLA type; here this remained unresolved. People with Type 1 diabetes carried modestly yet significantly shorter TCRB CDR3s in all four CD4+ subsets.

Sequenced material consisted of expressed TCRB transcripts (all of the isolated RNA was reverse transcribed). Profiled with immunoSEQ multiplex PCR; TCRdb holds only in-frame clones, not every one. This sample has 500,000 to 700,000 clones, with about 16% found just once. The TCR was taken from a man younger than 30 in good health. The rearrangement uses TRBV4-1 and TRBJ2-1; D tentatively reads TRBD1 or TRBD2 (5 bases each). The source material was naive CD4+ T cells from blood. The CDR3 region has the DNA TGCGCCAGCAGCCCAGGGACGGGGACCTACAATGAGCAGTTCTTC. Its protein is CASSPGTGTYNEQFF.